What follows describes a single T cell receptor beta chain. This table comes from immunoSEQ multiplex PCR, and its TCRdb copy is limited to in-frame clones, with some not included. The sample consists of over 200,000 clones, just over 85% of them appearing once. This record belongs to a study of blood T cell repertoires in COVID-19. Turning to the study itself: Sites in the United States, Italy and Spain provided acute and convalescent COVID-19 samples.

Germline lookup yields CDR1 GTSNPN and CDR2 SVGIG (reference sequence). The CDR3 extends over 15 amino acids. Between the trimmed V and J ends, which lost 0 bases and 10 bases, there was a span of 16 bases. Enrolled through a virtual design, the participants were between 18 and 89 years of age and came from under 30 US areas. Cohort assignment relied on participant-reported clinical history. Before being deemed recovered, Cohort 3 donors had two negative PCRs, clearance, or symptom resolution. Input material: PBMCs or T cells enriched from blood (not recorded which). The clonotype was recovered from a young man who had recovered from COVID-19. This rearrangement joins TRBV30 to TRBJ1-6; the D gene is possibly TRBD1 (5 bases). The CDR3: CAWSVGQGRESPLHF. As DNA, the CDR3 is TGTGCCTGGAGTGTAGGGCAGGGTAGAGAGTCACCCCTCCACTTT.